The clone carrying this T cell receptor (beta chain) was counted ten times or more. Antigen specificity is unknown. This sample is part of a study of T cells in Graves' hyperthyroidism and ophthalmopathy. Overall study context: Any treatment followed the collection of peripheral blood at initial diagnosis.

Germline values: CDR1 MDHEN, CDR2 SYDVKM. The CDR3 has 15 amino acids. V gave up 6 bases and J gave up 0 bases, with 14 bases separating them. Stable Graves' hyperthyroidism meant no ophthalmopathy progression within 18 months. The study's findings and limits: Most clonotypes expanded in the thyroid (above 0.001) were also present in blood.

The source material, RNA transcripts, was used to amplify TCR beta CDR3 regions. The HTBI primer set drove a first-round RT-PCR of the TCR CDR3. One entry per CDR3 protein, called by TCRdb with MiXCR from the multiplex PCR reads. This sample carries more than 300,000 distinct CDR3 sequences, approximately 13% of them seen once, and the ten largest clones take about 22%. Specimen: blood. The clonotype was recovered from a woman in her 30s with Graves' hyperthyroidism. This chain uses TRBV28 with TRBJ2-5, with D perhaps TRBD1 or TRBD2 (6 bases each). Here the CDR3 reads CASSGGRNHQETQYF. For the CDR3, the DNA is TGTGCCAGCAGCGGGGGCAGGAACCACCAAGAGACCCAGTACTTC.